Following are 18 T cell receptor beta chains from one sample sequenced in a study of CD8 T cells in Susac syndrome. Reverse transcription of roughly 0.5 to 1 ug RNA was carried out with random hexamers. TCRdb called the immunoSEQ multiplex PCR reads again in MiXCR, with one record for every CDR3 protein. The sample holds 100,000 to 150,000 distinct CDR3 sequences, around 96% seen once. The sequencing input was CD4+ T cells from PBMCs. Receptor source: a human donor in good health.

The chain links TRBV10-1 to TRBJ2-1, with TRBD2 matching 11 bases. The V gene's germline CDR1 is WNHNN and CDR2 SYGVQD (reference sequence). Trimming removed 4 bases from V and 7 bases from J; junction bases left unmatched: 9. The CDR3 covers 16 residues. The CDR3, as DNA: TGCGCCAGCAGTGCCCCGGGACTAGCGGCCAGGAATGAGCAGTTCTTC. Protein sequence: CASSAPGLAARNEQFF.

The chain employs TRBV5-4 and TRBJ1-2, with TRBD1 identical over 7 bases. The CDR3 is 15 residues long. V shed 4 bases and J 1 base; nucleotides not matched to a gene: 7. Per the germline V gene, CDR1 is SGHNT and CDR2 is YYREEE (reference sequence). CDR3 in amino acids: CASSPEGQFNYGYTF. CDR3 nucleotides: TGTGCCAGCAGCCCCGAGGGACAGTTTAACTATGGCTACACCTTC.

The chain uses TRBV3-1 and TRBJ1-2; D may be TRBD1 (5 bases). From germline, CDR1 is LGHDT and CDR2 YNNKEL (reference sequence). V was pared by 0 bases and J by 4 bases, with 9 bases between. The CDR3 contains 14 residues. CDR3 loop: CASSQEDSTYGYTF. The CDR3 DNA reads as TGTGCCAGCAGCCAAGAAGACAGCACCTATGGCTACACCTTC.

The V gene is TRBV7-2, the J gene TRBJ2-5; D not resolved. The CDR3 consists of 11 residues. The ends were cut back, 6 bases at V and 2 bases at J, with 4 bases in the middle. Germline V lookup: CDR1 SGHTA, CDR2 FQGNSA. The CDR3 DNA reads TGTGCCAGCAGGGAACAAGAGACCCAGTACTTC. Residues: CASREQETQYF.

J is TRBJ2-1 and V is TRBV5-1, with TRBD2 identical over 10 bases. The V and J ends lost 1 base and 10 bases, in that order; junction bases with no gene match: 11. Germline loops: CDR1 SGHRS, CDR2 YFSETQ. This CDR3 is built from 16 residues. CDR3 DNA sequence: TGCGCCAGCAGCTTGTTGCTAGCGGGGGCAGAGGGGGAGCAGTTCTTC. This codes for CASSLLLAGAEGEQFF.

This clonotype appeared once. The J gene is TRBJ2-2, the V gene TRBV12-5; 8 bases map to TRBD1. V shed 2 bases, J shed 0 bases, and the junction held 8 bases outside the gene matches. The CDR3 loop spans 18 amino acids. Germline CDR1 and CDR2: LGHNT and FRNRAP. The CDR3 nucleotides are TGTGCTAGTGGTTTGTCCCAGGACAGGGCTACGAACACCGGGGAGCTGTTTTTT. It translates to CASGLSQDRATNTGELFF.

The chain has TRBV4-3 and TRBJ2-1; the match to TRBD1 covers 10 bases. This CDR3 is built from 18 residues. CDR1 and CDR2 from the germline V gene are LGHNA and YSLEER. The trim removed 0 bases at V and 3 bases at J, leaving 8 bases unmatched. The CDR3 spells CASSQDYPGTGVYNEQFF. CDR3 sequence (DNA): TGCGCCAGCAGCCAAGACTACCCCGGGACAGGGGTCTACAATGAGCAGTTCTTC.

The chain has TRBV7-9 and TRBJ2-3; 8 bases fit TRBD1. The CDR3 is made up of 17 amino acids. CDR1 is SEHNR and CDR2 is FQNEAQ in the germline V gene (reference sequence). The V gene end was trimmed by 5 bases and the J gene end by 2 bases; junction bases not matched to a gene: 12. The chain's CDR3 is CASSDNRGAGYTDTQYF. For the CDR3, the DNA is TGTGCCAGCAGCGACAACAGGGGGGCAGGATACACAGATACGCAGTATTTT.

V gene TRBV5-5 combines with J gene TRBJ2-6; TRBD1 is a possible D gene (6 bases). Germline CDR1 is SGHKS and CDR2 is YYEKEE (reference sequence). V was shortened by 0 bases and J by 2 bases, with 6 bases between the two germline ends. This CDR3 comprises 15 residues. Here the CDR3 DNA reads TGTGCCAGCAGCTTGGACAGGGCTGGGGCCAACGTCCTGACTTTC. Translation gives CASSLDRAGANVLTF.

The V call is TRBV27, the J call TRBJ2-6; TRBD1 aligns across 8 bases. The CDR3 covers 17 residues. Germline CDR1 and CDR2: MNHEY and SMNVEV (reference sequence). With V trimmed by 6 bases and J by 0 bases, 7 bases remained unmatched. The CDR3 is CASSPGQAISGANVLTF. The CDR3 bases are TGTGCCAGCAGCCCGGGACAGGCGATCTCTGGGGCCAACGTCCTGACTTTC.

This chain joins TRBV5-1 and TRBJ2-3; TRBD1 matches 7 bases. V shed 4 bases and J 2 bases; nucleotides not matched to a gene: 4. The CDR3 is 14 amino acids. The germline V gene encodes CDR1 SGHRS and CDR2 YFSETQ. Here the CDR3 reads CASSPGQDTDTQYF. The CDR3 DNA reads TGCGCCAGCAGCCCCGGACAGGACACAGATACGCAGTATTTT.

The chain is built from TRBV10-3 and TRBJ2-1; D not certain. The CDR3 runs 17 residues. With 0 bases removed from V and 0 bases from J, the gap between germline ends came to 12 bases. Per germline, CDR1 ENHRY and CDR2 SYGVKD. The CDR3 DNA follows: TGTGCCATCAGTGAGTCCCCGACTGTTAGCTCCTACAATGAGCAGTTCTTC. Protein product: CAISESPTVSSYNEQFF.

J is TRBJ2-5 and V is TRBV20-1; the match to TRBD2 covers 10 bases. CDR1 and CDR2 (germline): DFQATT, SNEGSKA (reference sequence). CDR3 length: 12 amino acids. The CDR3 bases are TGCCTAGCGGGAGACCTACAAGAGACCCAGTACTTC. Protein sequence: CLAGDLQETQYF.

The CDR3: CASSYSWDRDYEQYF. CDR3 coding DNA: TGTGCCAGCAGTTACTCTTGGGACAGGGATTACGAGCAGTACTTC. J is TRBJ2-7 and V is TRBV6-5; 9 nucleotides line up with TRBD1. Germline V gene data show CDR1 as MNHEY and CDR2 as SVGAGI. There are 15 residues in the CDR3. Losses at the gene ends were 0 bases for V and 4 bases for J; bases not matched to a gene: 4.

The CDR3 DNA reads TGCGCCAGCAGCCGCCTTAGGACCGCTGAAGCTTTCTTT. This gives the protein CASSRLRTAEAFF. The gene calls are TRBV4-1 and TRBJ1-1; D is uncertain. The CDR3 covers 13 residues. With 4 bases removed from V and 6 bases from J, the gap between germline ends came to 12 bases. In germline, CDR1 is MGHRA, CDR2 YSYEKL.

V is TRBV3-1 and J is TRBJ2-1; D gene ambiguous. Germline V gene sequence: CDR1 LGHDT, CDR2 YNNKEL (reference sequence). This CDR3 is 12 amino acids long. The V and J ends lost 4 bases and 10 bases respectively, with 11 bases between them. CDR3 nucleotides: TGTGCCAGCAGCCGGGCCAGATTCGAGCAGTTCTTC. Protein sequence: CASSRARFEQFF.

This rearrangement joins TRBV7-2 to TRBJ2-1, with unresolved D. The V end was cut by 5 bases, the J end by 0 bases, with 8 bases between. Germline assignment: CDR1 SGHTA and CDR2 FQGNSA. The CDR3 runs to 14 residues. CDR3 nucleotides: TGTGCCAGCAGCCTAGAGAGCTCCTACAATGAGCAGTTCTTC. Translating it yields CASSLESSYNEQFF.

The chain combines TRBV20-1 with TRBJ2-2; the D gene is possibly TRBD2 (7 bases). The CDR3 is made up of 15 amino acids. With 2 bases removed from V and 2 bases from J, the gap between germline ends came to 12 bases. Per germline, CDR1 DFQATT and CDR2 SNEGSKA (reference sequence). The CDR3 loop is CSARLGGPNTGELFF. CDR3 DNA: TGCAGTGCTAGATTGGGGGGGCCCAACACCGGGGAGCTGTTTTTT.